This T cell receptor (beta chain) was recorded in a study of beta chain features in type 1 diabetes. Study conclusions and caveats: Among all four CD4+ subsets, Type 1 diabetes patients had TCRB CDR3s that were moderately but significantly shorter.

The CDR3 is 11 residues long. Germline-derived CDR1 and CDR2 are GTSNPN and SVGIG (reference sequence). V was trimmed by 0 bases and J by 6 bases, leaving 5 bases between them. As regards this clone: Its antigen is still unknown.

The authors reverse transcribed all of the isolated RNA, so sequencing captured expressed TCRB transcripts. This table comes from immunoSEQ multiplex PCR, and its TCRdb copy is limited to in-frame clones, with some not included. The table has approximately 170,000 clones, approximately 8.1% seen once; the top ten hold roughly 0.97%. The sequence was collected from a woman in her forties with type 1 diabetes. Material: central memory CD4+ T cells from blood. V usage is TRBV30 and J usage is TRBJ1-1; D uncertain. The CDR3 spells CAWSVRAEAFF. DNA for the CDR3: TGTGCCTGGAGTGTACGGGCTGAAGCTTTCTTT.